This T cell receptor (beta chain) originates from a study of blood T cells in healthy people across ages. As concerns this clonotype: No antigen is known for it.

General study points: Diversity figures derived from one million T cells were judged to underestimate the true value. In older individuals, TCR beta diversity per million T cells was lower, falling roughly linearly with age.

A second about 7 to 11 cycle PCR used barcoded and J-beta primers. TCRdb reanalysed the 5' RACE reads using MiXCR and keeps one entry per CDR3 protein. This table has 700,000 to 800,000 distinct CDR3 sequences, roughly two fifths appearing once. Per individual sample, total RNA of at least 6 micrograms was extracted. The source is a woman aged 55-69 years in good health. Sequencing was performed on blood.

CDR3 sequence: CASSLLGTGYNQPQHF. The CDR3 nucleotides are TGTGCCAGCAGTTTATTGGGGACAGGGTACAATCAGCCCCAGCATTTT. V gene TRBV27 combines with J gene TRBJ1-5; 9 bases map to TRBD1. Losses at the gene ends were 1 base for V and 3 bases for J; bases not matched to a gene: 4. From germline, CDR1 is MNHEY and CDR2 SMNVEV (reference sequence). This CDR3 has 16 residues.